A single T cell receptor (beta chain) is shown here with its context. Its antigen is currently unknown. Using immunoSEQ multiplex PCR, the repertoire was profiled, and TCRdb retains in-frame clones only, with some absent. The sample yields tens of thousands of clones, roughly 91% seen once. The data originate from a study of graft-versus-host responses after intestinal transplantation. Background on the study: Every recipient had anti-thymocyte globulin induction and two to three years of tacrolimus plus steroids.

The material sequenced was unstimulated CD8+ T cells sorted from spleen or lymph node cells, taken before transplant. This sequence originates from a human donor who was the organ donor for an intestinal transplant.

The CDR3 is CASSQGGFFKKLFF. CDR3 nucleotide sequence: TGCGCCAGCAGCCAAGGGGGCTTTTTCAAAAAACTGTTTTTT. This rearrangement joins TRBV4-1 to TRBJ1-4; D may be TRBD1 (5 bases). V gave up 1 base and J gave up 9 bases, with 12 bases separating them. The germline gives CDR1 MGHRA, CDR2 YSYEKL. The CDR3 sequence is 14 residues long.